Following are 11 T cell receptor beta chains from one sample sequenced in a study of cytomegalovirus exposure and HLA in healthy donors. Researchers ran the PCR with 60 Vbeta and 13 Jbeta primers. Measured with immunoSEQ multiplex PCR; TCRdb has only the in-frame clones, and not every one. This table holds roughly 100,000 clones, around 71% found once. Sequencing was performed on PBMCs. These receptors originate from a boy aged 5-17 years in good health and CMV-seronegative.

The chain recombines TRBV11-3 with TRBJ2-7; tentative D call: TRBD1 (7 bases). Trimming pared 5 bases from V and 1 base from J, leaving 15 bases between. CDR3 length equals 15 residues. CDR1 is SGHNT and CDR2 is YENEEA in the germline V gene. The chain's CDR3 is CASSPRGDQSYEQYF. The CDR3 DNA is TGTGCCAGCAGCCCCAGGGGGGATCAATCCTACGAGCAGTACTTC.

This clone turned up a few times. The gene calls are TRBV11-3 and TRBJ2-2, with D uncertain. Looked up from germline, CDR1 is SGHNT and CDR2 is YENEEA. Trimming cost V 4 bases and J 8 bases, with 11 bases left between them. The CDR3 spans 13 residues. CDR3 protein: CASSSPYGGELFF. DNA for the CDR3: TGTGCCAGCAGCTCTCCCTATGGTGGGGAGCTGTTTTTT.

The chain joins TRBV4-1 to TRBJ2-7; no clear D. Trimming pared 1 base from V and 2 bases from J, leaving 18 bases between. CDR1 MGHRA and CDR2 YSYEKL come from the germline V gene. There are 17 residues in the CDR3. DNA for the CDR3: TGCGCCAGCAGCCAAGTCCCTCCCCGTATTATAACCTACGAGCAGTACTTC. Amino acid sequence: CASSQVPPRIITYEQYF.

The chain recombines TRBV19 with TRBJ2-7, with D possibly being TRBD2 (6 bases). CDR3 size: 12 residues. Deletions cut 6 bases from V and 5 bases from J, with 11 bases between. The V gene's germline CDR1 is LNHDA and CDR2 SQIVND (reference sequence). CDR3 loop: CASSGGGHEQYF. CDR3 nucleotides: TGTGCCAGTAGCGGGGGAGGCCACGAGCAGTACTTC.

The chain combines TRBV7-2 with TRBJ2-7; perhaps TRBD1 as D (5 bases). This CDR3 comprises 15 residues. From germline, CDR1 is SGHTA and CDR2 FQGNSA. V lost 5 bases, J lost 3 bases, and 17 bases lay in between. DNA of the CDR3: TGTGCCAGCAGCCCCTGGGCCCCACAGGACTACGAGCAGTACTTC. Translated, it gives CASSPWAPQDYEQYF. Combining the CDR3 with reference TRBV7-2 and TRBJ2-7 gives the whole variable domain GAGVSQSPSNKVTEKGKDVELRCDPISGHTALYWYRQSLGQGLEFLIYFQGNSAPDKSGLPSDRFSAERTGGSVSTLTIQRTQQEDSAVYLCASSPWAPQDYEQYFGPGTRLTVT.

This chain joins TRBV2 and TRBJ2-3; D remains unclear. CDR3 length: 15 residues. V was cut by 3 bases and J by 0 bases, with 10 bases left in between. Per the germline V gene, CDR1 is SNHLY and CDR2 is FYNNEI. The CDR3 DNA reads TGTGCCAGCAGTGATCAAGCGAAGAGCACAGATACGCAGTATTTT. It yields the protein CASSDQAKSTDTQYF.

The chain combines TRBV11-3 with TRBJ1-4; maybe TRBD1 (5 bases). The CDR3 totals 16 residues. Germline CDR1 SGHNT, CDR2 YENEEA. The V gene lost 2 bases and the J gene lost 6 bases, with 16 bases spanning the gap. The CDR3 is CASSLNQGGGDEKLFF. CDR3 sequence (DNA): TGTGCCAGCAGCTTAAATCAGGGAGGCGGTGATGAAAAACTGTTTTTT.

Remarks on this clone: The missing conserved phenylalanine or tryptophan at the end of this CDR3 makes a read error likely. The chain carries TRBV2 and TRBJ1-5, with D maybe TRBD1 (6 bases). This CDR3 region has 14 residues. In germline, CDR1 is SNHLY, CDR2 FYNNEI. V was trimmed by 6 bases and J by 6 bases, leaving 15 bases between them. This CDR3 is CASRDRGTAQPQHV. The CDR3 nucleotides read TGTGCCAGCAGGGATAGGGGGACGGCTCAGCCCCAGCATGTT.

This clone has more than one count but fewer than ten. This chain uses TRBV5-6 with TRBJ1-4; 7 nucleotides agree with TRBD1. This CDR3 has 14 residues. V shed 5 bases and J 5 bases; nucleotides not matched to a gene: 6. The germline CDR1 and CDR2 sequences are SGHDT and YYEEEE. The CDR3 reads CASSTTGRNEKLFF. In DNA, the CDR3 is TGTGCCAGCAGTACGACAGGGCGAAATGAAAAACTGTTTTTT.

The CDR3 DNA sequence: TGTGCCAGCAGCTTAGAAGAATTCCGGGACAGGCTTTACTTC. Translation gives CASSLEEFRDRLYF. This chain joins TRBV7-8 and TRBJ2-7, with 8 bases fitting TRBD1. Germline loops: CDR1 SGHVS, CDR2 FQNEAQ. Trimming cost V 1 base and J 13 bases; bases outside gene matches: 12. CDR3 size: 14 residues.

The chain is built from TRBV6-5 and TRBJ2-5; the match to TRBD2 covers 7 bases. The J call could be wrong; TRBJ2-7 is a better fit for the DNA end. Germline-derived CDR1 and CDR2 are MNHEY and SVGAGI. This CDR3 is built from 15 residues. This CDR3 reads CASTPFRGRAHEQYF. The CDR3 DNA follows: TGTGCCAGCACCCCCTTTCGTGGGAGGGCCCACGAGCAGTACTTC.